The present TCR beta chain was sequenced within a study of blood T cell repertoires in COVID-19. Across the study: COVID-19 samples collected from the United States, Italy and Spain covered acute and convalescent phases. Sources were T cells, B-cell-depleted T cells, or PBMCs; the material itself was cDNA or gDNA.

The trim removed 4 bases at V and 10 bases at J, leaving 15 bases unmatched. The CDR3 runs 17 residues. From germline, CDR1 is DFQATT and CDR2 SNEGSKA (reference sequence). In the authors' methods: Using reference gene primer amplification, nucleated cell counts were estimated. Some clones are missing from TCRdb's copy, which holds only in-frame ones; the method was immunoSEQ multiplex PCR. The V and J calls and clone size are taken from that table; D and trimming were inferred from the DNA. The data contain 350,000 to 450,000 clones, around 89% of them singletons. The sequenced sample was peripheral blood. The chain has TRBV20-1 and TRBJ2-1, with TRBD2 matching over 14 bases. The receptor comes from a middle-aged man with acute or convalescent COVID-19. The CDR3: CSANEGPGLAGVGEQFF. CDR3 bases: TGCAGTGCTAATGAGGGACCGGGACTAGCGGGAGTTGGGGAGCAGTTCTTC.